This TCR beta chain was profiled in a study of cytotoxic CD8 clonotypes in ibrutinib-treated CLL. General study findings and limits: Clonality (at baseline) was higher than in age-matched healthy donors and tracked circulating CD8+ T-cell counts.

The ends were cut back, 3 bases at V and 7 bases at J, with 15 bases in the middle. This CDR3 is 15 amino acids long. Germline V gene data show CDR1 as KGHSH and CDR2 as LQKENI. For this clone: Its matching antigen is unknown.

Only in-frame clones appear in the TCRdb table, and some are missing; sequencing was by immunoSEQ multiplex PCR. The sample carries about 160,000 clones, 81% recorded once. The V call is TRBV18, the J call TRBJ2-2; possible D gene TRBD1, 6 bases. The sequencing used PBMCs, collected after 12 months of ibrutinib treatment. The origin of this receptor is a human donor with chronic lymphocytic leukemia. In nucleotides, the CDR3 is TGTGCCAGCTCACCCGGCCTGGCCAGGGGCGGGGAGCTGTTTTTT. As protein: CASSPGLARGGELFF. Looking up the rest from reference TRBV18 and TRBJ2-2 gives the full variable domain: NAGVMQNPRHLVRRRGQEARLRCSPMKGHSHVYWYRQLPEEGLKFMVYLQKENIIDESGMPKERFSAEFPKEGPSILRIQQVVRGDSAAYFCASSPGLARGGELFFGEGSRLTVL.